This T cell receptor beta chain appears in the sequencing data of a study of blood T cell repertoires in COVID-19. Data came from immunoSEQ multiplex PCR; TCRdb stores just in-frame clones and leaves some out. The sample shows about 240,000 clones, around 81% of them seen only once. This clonotype originated in a woman of 80 years or more with COVID-19, enrolled during active disease. The sequencing sample was made of peripheral blood.

This CDR3 reads CASSIGGTADEQYF. DNA for the CDR3: TGTGCCAGTAGTATAGGGGGGACAGCAGACGAGCAGTACTTC. The V gene is TRBV19, the J gene TRBJ2-7; 7 bases agree with TRBD1. Unmatched junction bases numbered 5, after V lost 1 base and J lost 5 bases. Germline V gene sequence: CDR1 LNHDA, CDR2 SQIVND (reference sequence). The CDR3 consists of 14 residues. Full variable domain (outside the CDR3, taken from reference TRBV19 and TRBJ2-7): DGGITQSPKYLFRKEGQNVTLSCEQNLNHDAMYWYRQDPGQGLRLIYYSQIVNDFQKGDIAEGYSVSREKKESFPLTVTSAQKNPTAFYLCASSIGGTADEQYFGPGTRLTVT.